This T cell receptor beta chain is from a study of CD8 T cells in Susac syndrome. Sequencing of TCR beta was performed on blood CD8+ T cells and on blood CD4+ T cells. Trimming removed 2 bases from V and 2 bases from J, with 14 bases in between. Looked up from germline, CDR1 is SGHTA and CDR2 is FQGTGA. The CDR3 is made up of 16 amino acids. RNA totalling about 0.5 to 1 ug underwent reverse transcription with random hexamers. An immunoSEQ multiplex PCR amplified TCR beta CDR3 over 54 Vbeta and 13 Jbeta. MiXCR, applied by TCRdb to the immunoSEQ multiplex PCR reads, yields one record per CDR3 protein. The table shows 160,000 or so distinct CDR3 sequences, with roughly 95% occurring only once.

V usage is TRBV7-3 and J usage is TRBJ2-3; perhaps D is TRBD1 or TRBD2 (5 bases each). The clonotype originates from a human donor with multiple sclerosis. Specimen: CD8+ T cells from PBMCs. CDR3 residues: CASSLWSGTDTDTQYF. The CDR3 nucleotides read TGTGCCAGCAGCTTATGGTCTGGGACGGACACAGATACGCAGTATTTT. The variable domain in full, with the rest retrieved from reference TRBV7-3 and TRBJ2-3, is GAGVSQTPSNKVTEKGKYVELRCDPISGHTALYWYRQSLGQGPEFLIYFQGTGAADDSGLPNDRFFAVRPEGSVSTLKIQRTERGDSAVYLCASSLWSGTDTDTQYFGPGTRLTVL.